Below, 9 T cell receptor beta chains from the same sample are listed, as sequenced in a study of cytomegalovirus exposure and HLA in healthy donors (dated by TCRdb to about 2017). Libraries were made using the immunoSEQ multiplex PCR assay. The multiplex PCR relied on a mix of 60 forward primers for TCR Vbeta segments and 13 reverse primers for TCR Jbeta segments. In TCRdb, the immuneACCESS table is reduced to in-frame sequences with V and J assigned. These tables do not hold every clone; where another copy was compared, an unresolved V gene accounts for under half, and the others remain unexplained. This sample comprises some 150,000 clones, 79% of them detected only once. 1.1% of the sample rests with the top ten. The sequenced sample was PBMCs. These receptors were taken from a male donor in good health and CMV-seronegative.

This clone was counted between two and nine times. The V and J genes are TRBV5-1 and TRBJ1-1; TRBD1 matches 9 bases. Germline CDR1 reads SGHRS; CDR2 reads YFSETQ. Trimming removed 4 bases from V and 5 bases from J; junction bases left unmatched: 9. The CDR3 is made up of 15 amino acids. For the CDR3, the DNA is TGCGCCAGCAGCGCCACCGGGACAGGGCCTACTGAAGCTTTCTTT. Translated: CASSATGTGPTEAFF.

The rearrangement uses TRBV10-3 and TRBJ2-7, with D perhaps TRBD1 (5 bases). CDR3 size: 14 residues. The ends were cut back, 4 bases at V and 7 bases at J, with 17 bases in the middle. From germline, CDR1 is ENHRY and CDR2 SYGVKD. In DNA, the CDR3 is TGTGCCATCAGTGGGCAGGGCCCCGCCGGGGAGCAGTACTTC. Residues: CAISGQGPAGEQYF.

The chain links TRBV30 to TRBJ1-2; TRBD1 is a possible D gene (5 bases). Germline assignment: CDR1 GTSNPN and CDR2 SVGIG (reference sequence). This CDR3 is 13 amino acids long. The germline V and J ends were trimmed by 2 bases and 6 bases, with 13 bases remaining between them. DNA of the CDR3: TGTGCCTGGAGTCGCTCACAGGAAGATGGCTACACCTTC. As protein: CAWSRSQEDGYTF.

The rearrangement joins TRBV15 to TRBJ2-7; possible D gene TRBD2, 5 bases. The germline V and J ends were trimmed by 0 bases and 2 bases, with 8 bases remaining between them. Germline V gives CDR1 LNHNV, CDR2 YYDKDF (reference sequence). The CDR3 sequence is 14 residues long. CDR3 region: CATSRDSGPYEQYF. CDR3 bases: TGTGCCACCAGCAGAGACAGCGGCCCCTACGAGCAGTACTTC.

This rearrangement joins TRBV7-9 to TRBJ1-1; 7 nucleotides agree with TRBD1. Per germline, CDR1 SEHNR and CDR2 FQNEAQ (reference sequence). CDR3 length: 16 amino acids. The V gene end was trimmed by 3 bases and the J gene end by 3 bases; junction bases not matched to a gene: 10. The CDR3 here is CASSFGRGQGDTEAFF. The CDR3 nucleotides read TGTGCCAGCAGCTTCGGACGGGGGCAGGGGGACACTGAAGCTTTCTTT.

The J gene is TRBJ1-3, the V gene TRBV2; possibly TRBD1 for D (6 bases). Germline V gene lookup returns CDR1 SNHLY and CDR2 FYNNEI. Trimming removed 4 bases from V and 0 bases from J, with 13 bases in between. The CDR3 consists of 16 residues. The CDR3 nucleotides read TGTGCCAGCAGTGGAGCCGGACAGAGCTCTGGAAACACCATATATTTT. This gives the protein CASSGAGQSSGNTIYF.

This chain links TRBV6-5 with TRBJ1-4, with 7 bases that match TRBD1. The CDR3 contains 14 residues. In germline, CDR1 is MNHEY, CDR2 SVGAGI. V dropped 5 bases and J dropped 7; count of bases not matched to a gene: 7. The CDR3 here is CASSALDRSEKLFF. The CDR3 DNA follows: TGTGCCAGCAGTGCCCTGGACAGGTCTGAAAAACTGTTTTTT.

The gene calls are TRBV13 and TRBJ1-2, with no clear D. The ends were cut back, 7 bases at V and 2 bases at J, with 14 bases in the middle. This CDR3 spans 14 amino acids. In germline, CDR1 is PRHDT, CDR2 FYEKMQ (reference sequence). CDR3 coding DNA: TGTGCCAGCACCTCAAGATCGGGGAACTATGGCTACACCTTC. Residues: CASTSRSGNYGYTF.

The chain recombines TRBV7-2 with TRBJ1-1; 7 positions match TRBD1. This CDR3 spans 13 amino acids. V lost 6 bases to trimming and J lost 1 base; unmatched junction nucleotides: 2. Germline assignment: CDR1 SGHTA and CDR2 FQGNSA. CDR3 protein: CASRGQENTEAFF. In DNA form, the CDR3 reads TGTGCCAGCAGAGGACAGGAGAACACTGAAGCTTTCTTT. Supplemented by reference TRBV7-2 and TRBJ1-1, the full variable domain reads GAGVSQSPSNKVTEKGKDVELRCDPISGHTALYWYRQSLGQGLEFLIYFQGNSAPDKSGLPSDRFSAERTGGSVSTLTIQRTQQEDSAVYLCASRGQENTEAFFGQGTRLTVV.